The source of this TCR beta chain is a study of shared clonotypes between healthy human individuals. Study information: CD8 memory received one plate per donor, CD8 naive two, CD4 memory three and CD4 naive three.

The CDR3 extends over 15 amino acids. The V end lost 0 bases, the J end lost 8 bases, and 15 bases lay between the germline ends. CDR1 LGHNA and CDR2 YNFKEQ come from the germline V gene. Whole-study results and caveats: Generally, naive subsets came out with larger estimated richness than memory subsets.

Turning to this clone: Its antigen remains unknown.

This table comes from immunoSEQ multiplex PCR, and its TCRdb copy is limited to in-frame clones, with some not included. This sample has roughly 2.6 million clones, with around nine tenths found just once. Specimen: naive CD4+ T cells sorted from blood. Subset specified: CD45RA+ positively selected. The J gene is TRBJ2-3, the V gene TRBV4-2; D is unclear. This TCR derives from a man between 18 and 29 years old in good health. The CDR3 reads CASSQDGSRSGTQYF. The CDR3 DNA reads TGTGCCAGCAGCCAAGATGGGTCAAGAAGTGGTACGCAGTATTTT.